Listed below are T cell receptor beta chains from one sample, sequenced in a study of blood T cells in healthy people across ages. TCRdb reprocessed the 5' RACE reads with MiXCR, giving one entry per CDR3 protein. Of more than 800,000 distinct CDR3 sequences listed, under 55% are singletons. The sample was blood. The receptor set was obtained from a woman in her sixties in good health. The CDR3 runs from the conserved cysteine through the conserved F or W. Each record gives: J gene, D gene, clone size, V gene, CDR3 DNA, CDR3 protein. D genes are given only for firm matches. A clone size is listed for some rows: how often the clone was seen (once, few, many), or a class if it is expanded.

J: TRBJ2-2
D: NA
size: NA
V: TRBV7-3
DNA: TGTGCCAGCAGCACGGGACTTTACACCGGGGAGCTGTTTTTT
CDR3: CASSTGLYTGELFF

J: TRBJ2-4
D: NA
size: NA
V: TRBV3-1
DNA: TGTGCCAGCAGCCCCGGACAGAAAGTCATTCTAGCCAAAAACATTCAGTACTTC
CDR3: CASSPGQKVILAKNIQYF

J: TRBJ2-5
D: NA
size: NA
V: TRBV20-1
DNA: TGCAGTGCTAGGACGGCGGCAGGGAGCCAAGAGACCCAGTACTTC
CDR3: CSARTAAGSQETQYF

J: TRBJ2-7
D: TRBD2
size: NA
V: TRBV2
DNA: TGTGCCAGCAGTGACAACGGACTAGCGGGCACCTACGAGCAGTACTTC
CDR3: CASSDNGLAGTYEQYF

J: TRBJ1-4
D: NA
size: NA
V: TRBV2
DNA: TGTGCCAGCAGCCTGAGTAAAAAACTGTTTTTT
CDR3: CASSLSKKLFF

J: TRBJ2-1
D: TRBD2
size: NA
V: TRBV24-1
DNA: TGTGCCACCAGTGATGATAGCGGGAGGGCCCACAATGAGCAGTTCTTC
CDR3: CATSDDSGRAHNEQFF

J: TRBJ2-7
D: TRBD2
size: once
V: TRBV29-1
DNA: TGCAGCGTGGATCTAGCGGGAGGGGACAATGAGCAGTACTTC
CDR3: CSVDLAGGDNEQYF

J: TRBJ2-7
D: NA
size: NA
V: TRBV27
DNA: TGTGCCAGCAGTTGGGGCCGTGGTCTACCGACCTACGAGCAGTACTTC
CDR3: CASSWGRGLPTYEQYF

J: TRBJ2-7
D: TRBD1
size: NA
V: TRBV28
DNA: TGTGCCAGCAGTTTAGGGGGGGGGACAGGGGAAAACGAGCAGTACTTC
CDR3: CASSLGGGTGENEQYF

J: TRBJ2-7
D: NA
size: NA
V: TRBV7-2
DNA: TGTGCCAGCAGCTTAGAAGGCTGGCCCTACGAGCAGTACTTC
CDR3: CASSLEGWPYEQYF

J: TRBJ2-1
D: TRBD2
size: few
V: TRBV6-2/TRBV6-3
DNA: TGTGCCAGCAGTGACGTGCCGACTAGCGGGAGCCCGTTCTTC
CDR3: CASSDVPTSGSPFF

J: TRBJ2-1
D: NA
size: NA
V: TRBV11-2
DNA: TGTGCCAGCAGCTTAGAAGGTCTGGCGTTCTCCTACAATGAGCAGTTCTTC
CDR3: CASSLEGLAFSYNEQFF

J: TRBJ2-7
D: NA
size: NA
V: TRBV29-1
DNA: TGCAGCGTTGAAGGGAGGACACATTCCTACAATGAGCAGTACTTC
CDR3: CSVEGRTHSYNEQYF

J: TRBJ2-5
D: TRBD1
size: NA
V: TRBV30
DNA: TGTGCCTGTCGACAGGGGGCCGGGGAGACCCAGTACTTC
CDR3: CACRQGAGETQYF

J: TRBJ1-6
D: TRBD1
size: few
V: TRBV7-9
DNA: TGTGCCAGCAGCGAGACAGGGGGCCGGAATTCACCCCTCCACTTT
CDR3: CASSETGGRNSPLHF

J: TRBJ1-1
D: TRBD1
size: NA
V: TRBV10-2
DNA: TGCGCCAGCAGTGAGAAACGACAGGGTAGGACTGAAGCTTTCTTT
CDR3: CASSEKRQGRTEAFF

J: TRBJ1-6
D: TRBD1
size: NA
V: TRBV6-2/TRBV6-3
DNA: TGTGCCAGCAGTTACGCTGGGACAGGACGTTCACCCCTCCACTTT
CDR3: CASSYAGTGRSPLHF

J: TRBJ2-3
D: TRBD2
size: NA
V: TRBV5-1
DNA: TGCGCCAGCAGCAACTTAGCGGGGGCTGGCACAGATACGCAGTATTTT
CDR3: CASSNLAGAGTDTQYF

J: TRBJ1-5
D: TRBD1
size: NA
V: TRBV27
DNA: TGTGCCGTCCGTTCTACAGGGGAAAATTCAGCCCAGCATTTT
CDR3: CAVRSTGENSAQHF

J: TRBJ2-5
D: NA
size: NA
V: TRBV27
DNA: TGTGCCAGCAGTTTCGCGACAGGCCTCCAAGAGACCCAGTACTTC
CDR3: CASSFATGLQETQYF

J: TRBJ2-7
D: NA
size: few
V: TRBV10-1
DNA: TGCGCCAGCAGTGTAGACCGGGACTCTTACGAGCAGTACTTC
CDR3: CASSVDRDSYEQYF

J: TRBJ2-1
D: TRBD1
size: NA
V: TRBV29-1
DNA: TGCAGCGTTAACGACGGAAGGGGACAGGGGGCTGGGTATGAGCAGTTCTTC
CDR3: CSVNDGRGQGAGYEQFF